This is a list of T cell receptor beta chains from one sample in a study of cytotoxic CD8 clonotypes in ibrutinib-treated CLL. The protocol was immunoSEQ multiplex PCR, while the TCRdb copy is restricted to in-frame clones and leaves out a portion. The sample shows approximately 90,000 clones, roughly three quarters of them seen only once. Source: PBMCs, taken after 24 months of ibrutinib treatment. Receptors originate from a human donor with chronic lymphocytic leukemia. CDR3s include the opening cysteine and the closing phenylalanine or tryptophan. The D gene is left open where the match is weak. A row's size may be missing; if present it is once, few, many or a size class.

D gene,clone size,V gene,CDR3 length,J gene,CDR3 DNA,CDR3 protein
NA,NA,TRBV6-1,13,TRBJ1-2,TGTGCCAGCAGGGACCGACGAGTTTATGGCTACACCTTC,CASRDRRVYGYTF
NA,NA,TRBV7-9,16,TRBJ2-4,TGTGCCAGCAGCTTAGTGACAGGGAGGGCCAAAAACATTCAGTACTTC,CASSLVTGRAKNIQYF
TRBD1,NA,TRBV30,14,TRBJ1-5,TGTGCCTGGGACCGACAGGGCGGCACGCAGCCCCAGCATTTT,CAWDRQGGTQPQHF
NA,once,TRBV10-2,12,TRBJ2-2,TGCGCCAGCAGGGGACCCACCGGGGAGCTGTTTTTT,CASRGPTGELFF
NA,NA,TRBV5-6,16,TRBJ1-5,TGTGCCAGCAGCTTGGTAGGCGGGCAGGCGGATCAGCCCCAGCATTTT,CASSLVGGQADQPQHF
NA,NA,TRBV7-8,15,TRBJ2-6,TGTGCCAGCAGCTTACCGGGCGCTGGGGCCAACGTCCTGACTTTC,CASSLPGAGANVLTF
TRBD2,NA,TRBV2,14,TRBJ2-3,TGTGCCACCCGGCCCAGCGGGAGCCCAGATACGCAGTATTTT,CATRPSGSPDTQYF
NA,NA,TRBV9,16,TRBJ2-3,TGTGCCAGCAGCGTTCCTAGCGCGGCTAGCACAGATACGCAGTATTTT,CASSVPSAASTDTQYF
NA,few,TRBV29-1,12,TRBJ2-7,TGCAGCGTTGAAGTCAGGCAGGACGAGCAGTACTTC,CSVEVRQDEQYF
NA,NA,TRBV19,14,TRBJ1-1,TGTGCCAGTAGTATGTGGCACTTGAACACTGAAGCTTTCTTT,CASSMWHLNTEAFF
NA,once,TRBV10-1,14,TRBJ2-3,TGCGCCAGCAGTGAGGAAATTGGCTCCAATACGCAGTATTTT,CASSEEIGSNTQYF
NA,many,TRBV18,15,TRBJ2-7,TGTGCCAGCTCACCATCCAGACAGGAGGGATACGAGCAGTACTTC,CASSPSRQEGYEQYF
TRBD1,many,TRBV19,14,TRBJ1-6,TGTGCCAGTAGGAAACAGGGGGCGACTTCACCCCTCCACTTT,CASRKQGATSPLHF
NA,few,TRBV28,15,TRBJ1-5,TGTGCCAGCAGAAACCCCCGCTTCCTCGTCCAGCCCCAGCATTTT,CASRNPRFLVQPQHF
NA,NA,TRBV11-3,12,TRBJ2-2,TGTGCCAGCAGCTTAGCGGGCGGGGAGCTGTTTTTT,CASSLAGGELFF
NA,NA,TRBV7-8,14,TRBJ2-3,TGTGCCAGCAGCCTAGCGCGTAGCACAGATACGCAGTATTTT,CASSLARSTDTQYF
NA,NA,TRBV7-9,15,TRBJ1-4,TGTGCCAGCAGCTGGGGGGGCGGAACTAATGAAAAACTGTTTTTT,CASSWGGGTNEKLFF
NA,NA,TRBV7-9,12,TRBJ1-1,TGTGCCAGCAGCATACCCTACACTGAAGCTTTCTTT,CASSIPYTEAFF
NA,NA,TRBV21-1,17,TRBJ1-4,TGTGCCAGCGGGAGGAAGGGGAGGGTTGCGACTAATGAAAAACTGTTTTTT,CASGRKGRVATNEKLFF
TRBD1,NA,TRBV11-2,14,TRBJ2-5,TGTGCCAGCAGCTCGACAGGGGGCGGTGAGACCCAGTACTTC,CASSSTGGGETQYF
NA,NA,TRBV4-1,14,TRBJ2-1,TGCGCCAGCAGTCCGTTTCTAGCGTCCAATGAGCAGTTCTTC,CASSPFLASNEQFF
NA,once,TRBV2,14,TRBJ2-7,TGTGCCAGTACTTCGACAGGTCCCCCCTACGAGCAGTACTTC,CASTSTGPPYEQYF
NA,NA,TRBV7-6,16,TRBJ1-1,TGTGCCAGCAGCTCTCGACAAGGTTACCAGAACACTGAAGCTTTCTTT,CASSSRQGYQNTEAFF
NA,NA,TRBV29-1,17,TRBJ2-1,TGCAGCGTTGACCCCCAGACCCGGACTGGAGCCTACAATGAGCAGTTCTTC,CSVDPQTRTGAYNEQFF
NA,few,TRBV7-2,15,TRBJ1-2,TGTGCCAGCAGCTTAGCTTTGAGGGGGAACGTTGGCTACACCTTC,CASSLALRGNVGYTF
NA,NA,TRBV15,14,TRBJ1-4,TGTGCCACCAGCAGAGGGACAGTAGGTCAGAAACTGTTTTTT,CATSRGTVGQKLFF
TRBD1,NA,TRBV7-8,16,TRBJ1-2,TGTGCCAGCAGCTTAGCTGGACAGGGGGCGATCTATGGCTACACCTTC,CASSLAGQGAIYGYTF
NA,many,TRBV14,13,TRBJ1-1,TGTGCCAGCAGCCGGGACATGAACACTGAAGCTTTCTTT,CASSRDMNTEAFF
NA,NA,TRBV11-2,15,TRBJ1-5,TGTGCCAGCAGCTTAGGACATGATAGCAATCAGCCCCAGCATTTT,CASSLGHDSNQPQHF
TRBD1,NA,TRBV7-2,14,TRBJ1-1,TGTGCCAGCATCCTCGACAGGGGTGACACTGAAGCTTTCTTT,CASILDRGDTEAFF
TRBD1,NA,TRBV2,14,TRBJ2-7,TGTGCCAGCAGTTGGGCGGGACAGGGGAGCGAGCAGTACTTC,CASSWAGQGSEQYF
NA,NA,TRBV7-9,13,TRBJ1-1,TGTGCCAGCAACCGGTTGTCGGGCACTGAAGCTTTCTTT,CASNRLSGTEAFF
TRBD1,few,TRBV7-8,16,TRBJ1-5,TGTGCCAGCAGCTCTCTGGGGACGGACAGGGAACAGCCCCAGCATTTT,CASSSLGTDREQPQHF
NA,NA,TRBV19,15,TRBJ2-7,TGTGCCAGTAGTATAGGTGGGGGCTCATTCTACGAGCAGTACTTC,CASSIGGGSFYEQYF
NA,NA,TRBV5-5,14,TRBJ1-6,TGTGCCAGCAGCCGAGCAGGGGACCCTTCACCCCTCCACTTT,CASSRAGDPSPLHF
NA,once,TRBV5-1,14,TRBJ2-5,TGCGCCAGCAGCTTGGCGGACGGTCCCCGGACCCAGTACTTC,CASSLADGPRTQYF
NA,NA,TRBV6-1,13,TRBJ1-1,TGTGCCAGCAGACAGGGTGCCAACACTGAAGCTTTCTTT,CASRQGANTEAFF
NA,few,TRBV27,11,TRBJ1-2,TGTGCCACCCGCCTAGCCTATGGCTACACCTTC,CATRLAYGYTF
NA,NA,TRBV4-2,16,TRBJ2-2,TGTGCCAGCAGCCGCCTGGGGAGTAGTGCTACCGGGGAGCTGTTTTTT,CASSRLGSSATGELFF
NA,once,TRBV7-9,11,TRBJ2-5,TGTGCCAGCAGCCTATGGGAGACCCAGTACTTC,CASSLWETQYF
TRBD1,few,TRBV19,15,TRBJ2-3,TGTGCCAGTAGTCCCGGGACAGGGGGAGCGGATACGCAGTATTTT,CASSPGTGGADTQYF
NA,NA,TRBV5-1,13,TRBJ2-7,TGCGCCAGCAGCTTGGGCCCCCCGGACGAGCAGTACTTC,CASSLGPPDEQYF
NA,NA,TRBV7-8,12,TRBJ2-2,TGTGCCAGCAGCGATAGCTATCGGGAGCTGTTTTTT,CASSDSYRELFF
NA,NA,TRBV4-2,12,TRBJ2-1,TGTGCCAGCAGCTTGGGGCCCAATGAGCAGTTCTTC,CASSLGPNEQFF
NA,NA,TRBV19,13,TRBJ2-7,TGTGCCAGTAGTACAAGCGACAGCTACGAGCAGTACTTC,CASSTSDSYEQYF
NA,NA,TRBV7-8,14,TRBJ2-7,TGTGCCAGCAGCTTAGTAGGCTCAACCTACGAGCAGTACTTC,CASSLVGSTYEQYF
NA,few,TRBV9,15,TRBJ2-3,TGTGCCAGCAGCTTAAGAGGACATATCACAGATACGCAGTATTTT,CASSLRGHITDTQYF
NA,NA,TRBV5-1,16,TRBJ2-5,TGCGCCAGCAGCAAAGGAGTTAGGGGCGGCCAAGAGACCCAGTACTTC,CASSKGVRGGQETQYF
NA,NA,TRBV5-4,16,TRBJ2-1,TGTGCCAGCAGCTTGTACGTAGCGAGCTCCTACAATGAGCAGTTCTTC,CASSLYVASSYNEQFF
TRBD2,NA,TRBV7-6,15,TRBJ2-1,TGTGCCAGCAGCTTAGGGTCTAGCGGGAACAATGAGCAGTTCTTC,CASSLGSSGNNEQFF
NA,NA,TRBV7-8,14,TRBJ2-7,TGTGCCAGTGGGGTCTCCTACTCCTCCTACGAGCAGTACTTC,CASGVSYSSYEQYF
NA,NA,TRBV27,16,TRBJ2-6,TGTGCCAGCAGTTTATGGGTACCCTCTGGGGCCAACGTCCTGACTTTC,CASSLWVPSGANVLTF
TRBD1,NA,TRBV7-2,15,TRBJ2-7,TGTGCCAGCAGCCGAGGACAGGGGGCGACCTACGAGCAGTACTTC,CASSRGQGATYEQYF
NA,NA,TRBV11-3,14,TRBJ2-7,TGTGCCAGCAGCTTAGATCTGGTAACTATCCTGCAGTACTTC,CASSLDLVTILQYF
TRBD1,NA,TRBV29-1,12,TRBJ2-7,TGCAGCGTTGCGGGACAGGGTTACGAGCAGTACTTC,CSVAGQGYEQYF
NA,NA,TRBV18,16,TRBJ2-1,TGTGCCAGCTCACCAGGCGGGGTTACCTCCTACAATGAGCAGTTCTTC,CASSPGGVTSYNEQFF
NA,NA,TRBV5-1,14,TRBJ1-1,TGCGCCAGCAGCAATGGAGGCGGGGCAAGTGAAGCTTTCTTT,CASSNGGGASEAFF